One sample yielded the 30 T cell receptor beta chains listed below, sequenced in a study of CD8+CD57+ T cells in acquired aplastic anemia. TCR beta VDJ and CDR3 profiling used genomic DNA as template. TCRdb fed the reads into MiXCR, producing one record per CDR3 protein. The sample includes hundreds of thousands of distinct CDR3 sequences, roughly half of them seen just once. Sequences were obtained from sorted CD4+, CD8+, or CD8+CD57+ T cells (not recorded which) from PBMCs. Receptor source: a human donor with severe aplastic anemia or a healthy control (not recorded which).

This clonotype was counted between two and nine times. This sequence joins TRBV2 and TRBJ1-6; D is unresolved. The CDR3 runs to 13 residues. V lost 6 bases, J lost 10 bases, and 13 bases lay in between. Germline loops: CDR1 SNHLY, CDR2 FYNNEI. In DNA form, the CDR3 reads TGTGCCAGCAGGGGAAGGGAGAGATCACCCCTCCACTTT. Translation gives CASRGRERSPLHF.

This clonotype has a handful of counts. V usage is TRBV28 and J usage is TRBJ2-7; no reliable D call. The CDR3 loop spans 14 amino acids. Germline V gene lookup returns CDR1 MDHEN and CDR2 SYDVKM. V dropped 7 bases and J dropped 0 bases, with 13 bases sitting between them. CDR3 DNA sequence: TGTGCCAGCACTTCCCCGACATTCTCCTACGAGCAGTACTTC. Translated: CASTSPTFSYEQYF.

The CDR3 DNA reads as TGTGCCAGCAGTTCGGGGACAGGGGTGGGCAATCAGCCCCAGCATTTT. Residues: CASSSGTGVGNQPQHF. This chain joins TRBV12-3 or TRBV12-4 and TRBJ1-5; 10 positions match TRBD1. The trim removed 4 bases at V and 2 bases at J, leaving 5 bases unmatched. This CDR3 has 16 residues.

This clonotype occurred many times. The CDR3 reads CATSRVGGAGETQYF. As DNA, the CDR3 is TGTGCCACCAGCAGAGTCGGCGGGGCAGGAGAGACCCAGTACTTC. V gene TRBV15 combines with J gene TRBJ2-5; tentative D call: TRBD2 (6 bases). The CDR3 totals 15 residues. Germline loops: CDR1 LNHNV, CDR2 YYDKDF (reference sequence). V was trimmed by 1 base and J by 4 bases, leaving 13 bases between them.

This clonotype has more than one count but fewer than ten. The rearrangement links TRBV20-1 to TRBJ1-4, with D unresolved. Germline V lookup: CDR1 DFQATT, CDR2 SNEGSKA (reference sequence). This CDR3 region has 13 residues. V dropped 7 bases and J dropped 7 bases, with 16 bases sitting between them. CDR3: CSVRPGTGEKLFF. For the CDR3, the DNA is TGCAGTGTTCGCCCTGGTACGGGTGAAAAACTGTTTTTT.

Comments on this clonotype: One end of the junction varies from germline; a read error may be responsible. CDR3 sequence: CASSMARREIQYF. In DNA form, the CDR3 reads TGTGCCAGTAGTATGGCTCGCCGGGAGATCCAGTACTTC. This sequence joins TRBV19 and TRBJ2-5, with D perhaps matching TRBD2 (6 bases). The CDR3 covers 13 residues. Germline CDR1 LNHDA, CDR2 SQIVND (reference sequence).

In DNA form, the CDR3 reads TGTGCCAGCAGTCTTGGACAGTTAAGCTACGAGCAGTACTTC. Translation: CASSLGQLSYEQYF. This chain joins TRBV2 and TRBJ2-7, with a possible D match to TRBD1 (6 bases). CDR1 is SNHLY, CDR2 FYNNEI, per germline. Between the trimmed V and J ends, which lost 5 bases and 3 bases, there was a span of 14 bases. This CDR3 has 14 amino acids.

To note about this clonotype: Its ends do not fully match the called genes, so a read error is possible. This chain uses TRBV10-3 with TRBJ2-5, with 11 bases matching TRBD2. The germline V gene has CDR1 ENHRY and CDR2 SYGVKD. The CDR3 extends over 18 amino acids. The DNA of the CDR3 is TGTGCCATCAGTGAGACGATAGCGGGGGGGGGGATCCAAGATACCCATTACTTC. It yields the protein CAISETIAGGGIQDTHYF.

At least ten counts were recorded for this clonotype. The chain employs TRBV6-6 and TRBJ1-3; no clear D gene. V was trimmed by 2 bases and J by 4 bases, leaving 12 bases between them. CDR1 and CDR2 from the germline V gene are MNHNY and SVGAGI (reference sequence). CDR3 size: 15 residues. The CDR3 DNA reads TGTGCCAGCAGTTACCCCGACACGAGAGGAAACACCATATATTTT. Its protein product is CASSYPDTRGNTIYF.

This clonotype was counted at least ten times. V is TRBV6-6 and J is TRBJ1-4; D unresolved. This CDR3 region has 14 residues. Germline CDR1 reads MNHNY; CDR2 reads SVGAGI (reference sequence). V lost 4 bases and J lost 5, with 11 bases in between. Here the CDR3 reads CASSWLGLNEKLFF. The CDR3 bases are TGTGCCAGCAGTTGGCTGGGTCTCAATGAAAAACTGTTTTTT.

The CDR3 protein is CASKIRLAGANHHRTDTQYF. Here the CDR3 DNA reads TGTGCCAGCAAGATTCGGCTAGCGGGGGCTAATCACCATCGCACAGATACGCAGTATTTT. The V gene is TRBV2, the J gene TRBJ2-3; 10 bases line up with TRBD2. The trim removed 7 bases at V and 1 base at J, leaving 20 bases unmatched. The CDR3 loop spans 20 amino acids. The germline V gene has CDR1 SNHLY and CDR2 FYNNEI.

This clonotype was detected a few times. V gene TRBV7-7 combines with J gene TRBJ2-5; D possibly uses TRBD1 or TRBD2 (5 bases each). The CDR3 is made up of 13 amino acids. The V gene lost 2 bases and the J gene lost 5 bases, with 9 bases spanning the gap. Germline V lookup: CDR1 SSHAT, CDR2 FNYEAQ (reference sequence). This CDR3 reads CASSLRGRETQYF. The CDR3, as DNA: TGTGCCAGCAGCTTAAGGGGACGGGAGACCCAGTACTTC.

This clonotype showed up many times. The gene calls are TRBV5-1 and TRBJ2-7, with D possibly matching TRBD1 (6 bases). With 0 bases removed from V and 4 bases from J, the gap between germline ends came to 17 bases. The length of the CDR3 is 16 residues. Looked up from germline, CDR1 is SGHRS and CDR2 is YFSETQ. As DNA, the CDR3 is TGCGCCAGCAGCTTGGCGACAGGCATGGTGGATTACGAGCAGTACTTC. Translated: CASSLATGMVDYEQYF.

The chain is built from TRBV4-2 and TRBJ2-7; no firm D call. Trimming pared 3 bases from V and 3 bases from J, leaving 6 bases between. The CDR3 sequence is 12 residues long. Germline V gives CDR1 LGHNA, CDR2 YNFKEQ. In DNA, the CDR3 is TGTGCCAGCAGCCATCTAAACTACGAGCAGTACTTC. Amino acids: CASSHLNYEQYF.

This chain connects TRBV19 to TRBJ2-1; D is perhaps TRBD2 (6 bases). This CDR3 region has 15 residues. V lost 0 bases to trimming and J lost 4 bases, with 10 bases between them. The germline CDR1 and CDR2 sequences are LNHDA and SQIVND (reference sequence). CDR3 protein: CASSIEAGSYNEQFF. Here the CDR3 DNA reads TGTGCCAGTAGTATAGAGGCGGGGAGTTACAATGAGCAGTTCTTC. Complete variable domain (other parts from reference TRBV19 and TRBJ2-1): DGGITQSPKYLFRKEGQNVTLSCEQNLNHDAMYWYRQDPGQGLRLIYYSQIVNDFQKGDIAEGYSVSREKKESFPLTVTSAQKNPTAFYLCASSIEAGSYNEQFFGPGTRLTVL.

This clonotype came up many times. The CDR3 is CASTPWGQVLSSYNSPLHF. The CDR3 bases are TGTGCCAGCACTCCATGGGGACAGGTCTTGTCCTCCTATAATTCACCCCTCCACTTT. The chain is built from TRBV2 and TRBJ1-6, with TRBD1 matching over 8 bases. Germline V gives CDR1 SNHLY, CDR2 FYNNEI. With 7 bases clipped from V and 0 bases from J, the junction kept 14 bases outside the gene matches. The CDR3 has 19 amino acids.

The chain joins TRBV9 to TRBJ2-3; possibly TRBD1 or TRBD2 for D (5 bases each). The ends were cut back, 4 bases at V and 6 bases at J, with 15 bases in the middle. Germline CDR1 reads SGDLS; CDR2 reads YYNGEE. This CDR3 has 14 residues. The CDR3, as DNA: TGTGCCAGCAGCCTGTCGGGGCAGCCGGATACGCAGTATTTT. As protein: CASSLSGQPDTQYF.

The DNA for the CDR3 is TGTGCCAGCAGTTTAAGTAAAATTCAGGGTGTGGTCCCAGCAGATACGCAGTATTTT. This gives the protein CASSLSKIQGVVPADTQYF. V is TRBV19 and J is TRBJ2-3; D is perhaps TRBD1 (5 bases). Germline-derived CDR1 and CDR2 are LNHDA and SQIVND (reference sequence). V gave up 9 bases and J gave up 4 bases, with 32 bases separating them. This CDR3 has 19 amino acids.

CDR3 in DNA: TGTGCCAGCAGTTCGGGACAGGGAGGTAAGCAGTTCTTC. This translates into CASSSGQGGKQFF. The chain recombines TRBV7-3 with TRBJ2-1; TRBD1 aligns across 9 bases. CDR3 length: 13 residues. Germline values: CDR1 SGHTA, CDR2 FQGTGA. Unmatched junction bases numbered 8, after V lost 6 bases and J lost 11 bases.

In its sample, this clonotype was seen many times. CDR3 residues: CASSSRTSGSFGEQYF. For the CDR3, the DNA is TGCGCCAGCAGCTCTAGGACTAGCGGGAGTTTTGGGGAGCAGTACTTC. V is TRBV5-1 and J is TRBJ2-7, with TRBD2 matching 13 bases. The V gene end was trimmed by 3 bases and the J gene end by 7 bases; junction bases not matched to a gene: 10. CDR1 and CDR2 from the germline V gene are SGHRS and YFSETQ. CDR3 length: 16 residues.

The DNA for the CDR3 is TGCAGTGCTGGACAGGGGAATCAGCCCCAGCATTTT. Protein product: CSAGQGNQPQHF. The chain has TRBV20-1 and TRBJ1-5; 9 bases agree with TRBD1. The CDR3 has 12 residues. V gave up 5 bases and J gave up 4 bases; unmatched junction bases: 0. CDR1 DFQATT and CDR2 SNEGSKA come from the germline V gene (reference sequence).

V usage is TRBV7-9 and J usage is TRBJ2-7; no reliable D call. V gave up 6 bases and J gave up 0 bases, with 15 bases separating them. This CDR3 spans 15 amino acids. Looked up from germline, CDR1 is SEHNR and CDR2 is FQNEAQ (reference sequence). The CDR3 loop reads CASSPVEVGSYEQYF. The CDR3 DNA reads as TGTGCCAGCAGTCCCGTCGAGGTCGGCTCCTACGAGCAGTACTTC. The full variable domain, with the rest looked up from reference TRBV7-9 and TRBJ2-7, is DTGVSQNPRHKITKRGQNVTFRCDPISEHNRLYWYRQTLGQGPEFLTYFQNEAQLEKSRLLSDRFSAERPKGSFSTLEIQRTEQGDSAMYLCASSPVEVGSYEQYFGPGTRLTVT.

The CDR3: CASSSDRGLSGYTF. CDR3 bases: TGTGCCAGCAGCAGTGACAGGGGGTTAAGTGGCTACACCTTC. The chain has TRBV3-1 and TRBJ1-2, with 9 bases aligning to TRBD1. The V and J ends lost 5 bases and 7 bases, in that order; junction bases with no gene match: 8. Germline V lookup: CDR1 LGHDT, CDR2 YNNKEL (reference sequence). The CDR3 totals 14 residues.

This clonotype was seen only a few times. CDR3 in amino acids: CSARDPGGDASPLHF. CDR3 nucleotides: TGCAGTGCTAGAGACCCTGGCGGGGACGCTTCACCCCTCCACTTT. This chain uses TRBV20-1 with TRBJ1-6; D possibly corresponds to TRBD1 (5 bases). The CDR3 is 15 amino acids. V was shortened by 0 bases and J by 9 bases, with 15 bases between the two germline ends. Germline CDR1 reads DFQATT; CDR2 reads SNEGSKA (reference sequence).

This sequence joins TRBV2 and TRBJ2-3; no clear D gene. The CDR3 runs to 11 residues. The V end was cut by 4 bases, the J end by 7 bases, with 6 bases between. The V gene's germline CDR1 is SNHLY and CDR2 FYNNEI. The CDR3 reads CASSAANTQYF. CDR3 DNA sequence: TGTGCCAGCAGTGCCGCGAATACGCAGTATTTT. Variable domain in full (rest from reference TRBV2 and TRBJ2-3): EPEVTQTPSHQVTQMGQEVILRCVPISNHLYFYWYRQILGQKVEFLVSFYNNEISEKSEIFDDQFSVERPDGSNFTLKIRSTKLEDSAMYFCASSAANTQYFGPGTRLTVL.

The J gene is TRBJ1-1, the V gene TRBV7-6; D perhaps matches TRBD1 (5 bases). The CDR3 extends over 15 amino acids. V lost 1 base and J lost 0, with 9 bases in between. Germline V CDR1 and CDR2: SGHVS, FNYEAQ. The CDR3 sequence: CASSLGPGLNTEAFF. The CDR3 DNA reads TGTGCCAGCAGCTTAGGGCCAGGGCTGAACACTGAAGCTTTCTTT.

This clonotype appeared many times. The genes are TRBV11-3 and TRBJ1-6; D gene uncertain. Germline-derived CDR1 and CDR2 are SGHNT and YENEEA. The CDR3 has 13 amino acids. Trimming left V 0 bases short and J 9 bases short, with 6 bases between. The CDR3 reads CASSLDRSSPLHF. CDR3 nucleotide sequence: TGTGCCAGCAGCTTAGATCGGAGTTCACCCCTCCACTTT.

The chain carries TRBV10-3 and TRBJ1-1; D not resolved. The V gene lost 4 bases and the J gene lost 2 bases, with 14 bases spanning the gap. CDR3 length equals 15 residues. The germline V gene has CDR1 ENHRY and CDR2 SYGVKD. The CDR3 sequence: CAISGFGPENTEAFF. The CDR3 DNA follows: TGTGCCATCAGTGGCTTTGGGCCGGAAAACACTGAAGCTTTCTTT.

In this sample, this clonotype turned up many times. The CDR3 DNA sequence: TGTGCCAGCAGCTTCACAGATACGCAGTATTTT. Translated: CASSFTDTQYF. The J gene is TRBJ2-3, the V gene TRBV12-3 or TRBV12-4; D not certain. The CDR3 contains 11 residues. Trimming left V 6 bases short and J 2 bases short, with 3 bases between.

The rearrangement uses TRBV7-9 and TRBJ1-3; no clear D gene. This CDR3 has 16 residues. V was pared by 0 bases and J by 0 bases, with 9 bases between. Germline CDR1 reads SEHNR; CDR2 reads FQNEAQ (reference sequence). For the CDR3, the DNA is TGTGCCAGCAGCTTAGCTGACCGCCGCTCTGGAAACACCATATATTTT. This encodes CASSLADRRSGNTIYF.